The source of this T cell receptor beta chain is a study of cytomegalovirus exposure and HLA in healthy donors. Turning to the study itself: Early released data had tens of millions of unique TCRs, all coming from HLA-typed donors.

The germline gives CDR1 SGHVS, CDR2 FQNEAQ. This CDR3 has 13 amino acids. Trimming removed 5 bases at V and 7 bases at J, with 14 bases between. It was with 60 Vbeta and 13 Jbeta primers that the PCR ran. The assay was immunoSEQ multiplex PCR, and TCRdb's table has in-frame clones only and misses some. The sample shows 75,000 to 95,000 clones, about 87% of them seen only once. The rearrangement uses TRBV7-8 and TRBJ1-1; TRBD1 is a possible D gene (5 bases). The TCR comes from a man between 18 and 35 years old in good health and CMV-seronegative. The sample comprised PBMCs. CDR3 region: CASSPGRGGEAFF. CDR3 DNA sequence: TGTGCCAGCAGCCCCGGAAGGGGTGGTGAAGCTTTCTTT.